This record concerns one TCR beta chain sequence. Antigen specificity is unknown. This specimen comes from a study of blood T cells in healthy people across ages. General observations from the study: Researchers judged that diversity estimates from one million T cells fell short of true values.

Next came a second PCR, run for about 6 to 11 cycles, which used a sample-barcoded 5' primer along with a J-beta primer mix. TCRdb analysed the 5' RACE reads with MiXCR anew, one entry per CDR3 protein. The sample has 650,000 or so distinct CDR3 sequences; roughly half are singletons. This clonotype was obtained from a woman over 75 in good health. Sample: blood.

The CDR3 coding sequence is TGCGCCAGCAGCTTGATCGGTAGAAGCTCCTACAATGAGCAGTACTTC. Its translation: CASSLIGRSSYNEQYF. V and J are TRBV5-1 and TRBJ2-1; D gene unclear. The J call may be incorrect, as the DNA end agrees better with TRBJ2-7. CDR1 is SGHRS, CDR2 YFSETQ, per germline. This CDR3 region has 16 residues.